One and the same sample provided the 10 T cell receptor beta chains below, sequenced in a study of T cells after yellow fever vaccination. In TCRdb, the 5' RACE reads were re-called with MiXCR into one record per CDR3 protein. The sample has approximately 600,000 distinct CDR3 sequences; about 12% are singletons. The sequenced sample was PBMCs, obtained on the day of the yellow fever booster vaccination. Every receptor here comes from a young man who received the YFV17D yellow fever vaccine.

The chain combines TRBV7-2 with TRBJ2-2; 13 nucleotides align to TRBD2. With 6 bases clipped from V and 0 bases from J, the junction kept 1 base outside the gene matches. The CDR3 contains 16 residues. CDR1 and CDR2 (germline): SGHTA, FQGNSA. The CDR3: CASRGTSGANTGELFF. In DNA, the CDR3 is TGTGCCAGCAGAGGGACTAGCGGGGCGAACACCGGGGAGCTGTTTTTT.

This clonotype was observed a few times. CDR3: CASSYSKRSNTEAFF. CDR3 sequence (DNA): TGTGCCAGCAGTTACTCGAAGCGTTCGAACACTGAAGCTTTCTTT. The chain joins TRBV6-5 to TRBJ1-1; D ambiguous. Trimming stripped 0 bases from V and 1 base from J, with 9 bases between. The CDR3 consists of 15 residues. Per germline, CDR1 MNHEY and CDR2 SVGAGI.

This chain links TRBV20-1 with TRBJ2-7; no definite D call. V was clipped by 6 bases and J by 1 base, with 19 bases between them. Germline values: CDR1 DFQATT, CDR2 SNEGSKA (reference sequence). There are 15 residues in the CDR3. As DNA, the CDR3 is TGCAGTGCGCGCGACCTTATTACAGCTTCCTACGAGCAGTACTTC. Amino acid sequence: CSARDLITASYEQYF.

This clonotype was counted between two and nine times. The chain couples TRBV5-4 to TRBJ2-2; TRBD1 is a possible D gene (5 bases). V was pared by 3 bases and J by 6 bases, with 12 bases between. Germline values: CDR1 SGHNT, CDR2 YYREEE (reference sequence). This CDR3 contains 14 residues. Here the CDR3 reads CASSWGRDAGELFF. The CDR3 nucleotides are TGTGCCAGCAGCTGGGGCAGAGACGCCGGGGAGCTGTTTTTT.

The chain couples TRBV6-2 or TRBV6-3 to TRBJ2-1, with TRBD2 matching 9 bases. The V segment lost 0 bases and the J segment 10 bases; nucleotides outside the gene matches: 10. This CDR3 has 16 residues. Germline V gives CDR1 MNHEY, CDR2 SVGEGT. The chain's CDR3 is CASSYSPGLAWMEQFF. In DNA, the CDR3 is TGTGCCAGCAGTTACTCTCCGGGACTAGCTTGGATGGAGCAGTTCTTC.

Written as DNA, the CDR3 is TGTGCCAGCAGTACCCCGCCAGGCAGGCCGAACACTGAAGCTTTCTTT. Its translation: CASSTPPGRPNTEAFF. The rearrangement links TRBV6-1 to TRBJ1-1; D remains unclear. Trimming shortened V by 5 bases and J by 1 base, and 17 bases separated the two germline ends. Germline V gene sequence: CDR1 MNHNS, CDR2 SASEGT. There are 16 residues in the CDR3.

There are a few counts of this clonotype. This sequence joins TRBV5-1 and TRBJ2-3; 9 bases are a match to TRBD1. There are 16 residues in the CDR3. From germline, CDR1 is SGHRS and CDR2 YFSETQ. Trimming at V came to 5 bases and at J to 9 bases, leaving 16 bases not matched to a gene. The CDR3 nucleotides read TGCGCCAGCAGAGTCTCGCCCACAGGGGGCAAAATCACGCAGTATTTT. Its protein product is CASRVSPTGGKITQYF. The full variable domain, in which reference TRBV5-1 and TRBJ2-3 provide the parts outside the CDR3, is KAGVTQTPRYLIKTRGQQVTLSCSPISGHRSVSWYQQTPGQGLQFLFEYFSETQRNKGNFPGRFSGRQFSNSRSEMNVSTLELGDSALYLCASRVSPTGGKITQYFGPGTRLTVL.

V is TRBV29-1 and J is TRBJ2-7; D remains ambiguous. The CDR3 extends over 13 amino acids. Trimming left V 5 bases short and J 1 base short, with 12 bases between. CDR1 and CDR2 from the germline V gene are SQVTM and ANQGSEA. CDR3 DNA sequence: TGCAGCGTTTTTGCTGGACGGTCCTACGAGCAGTACTTC. It yields the protein CSVFAGRSYEQYF.

Regarding this clonotype: It may be a read error: a sequence one base away is much more abundant. This chain uses TRBV20-1 with TRBJ2-7; a weak D match, TRBD2 (6 bases). The CDR3 is made up of 16 amino acids. Germline CDR1 reads DFQATT; CDR2 reads SNEGSKA (reference sequence). The chain's CDR3 is CCARDGEAGPVYEQYF. The CDR3, as DNA: TGCTGTGCTAGAGATGGGGAGGCAGGACCGGTCTACGAGCAGTACTTC.

The rearrangement uses TRBV5-1 and TRBJ2-7; D not resolved. V dropped 0 bases and J dropped 5 bases, with 12 bases sitting between them. From germline, CDR1 is SGHRS and CDR2 YFSETQ. The CDR3 loop spans 14 amino acids. Here the CDR3 reads CASSLAKRVDEQYF. As DNA, the CDR3 is TGCGCCAGCAGCTTGGCAAAAAGGGTCGACGAGCAGTACTTC.